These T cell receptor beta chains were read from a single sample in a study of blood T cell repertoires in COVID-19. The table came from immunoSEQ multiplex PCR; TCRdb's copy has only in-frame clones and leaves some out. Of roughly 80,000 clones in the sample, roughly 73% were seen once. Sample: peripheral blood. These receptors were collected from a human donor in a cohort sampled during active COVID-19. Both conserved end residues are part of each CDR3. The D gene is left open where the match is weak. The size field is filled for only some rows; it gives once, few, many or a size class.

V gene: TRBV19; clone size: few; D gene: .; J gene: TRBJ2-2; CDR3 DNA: TGTGCCAGTAGTATAGAATGGGTAGCCACCGGGGAGCTGTTTTTT; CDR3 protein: CASSIEWVATGELFF
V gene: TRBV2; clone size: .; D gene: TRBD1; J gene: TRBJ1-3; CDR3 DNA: TGTGCCAGCAGAGACCAGGGGGCCTCTGGAAACACCATATATTTT; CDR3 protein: CASRDQGASGNTIYF
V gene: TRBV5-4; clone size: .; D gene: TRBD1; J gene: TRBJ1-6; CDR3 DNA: TGTGCCAGCAGCTTGGTACAGGGGGTCTATAATTCACCCCTCCACTTT; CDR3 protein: CASSLVQGVYNSPLHF
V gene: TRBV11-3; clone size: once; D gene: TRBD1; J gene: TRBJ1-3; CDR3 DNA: TGTGCCAGCGGAACAGGGGCTGGAAACACCATATATTTT; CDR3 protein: CASGTGAGNTIYF
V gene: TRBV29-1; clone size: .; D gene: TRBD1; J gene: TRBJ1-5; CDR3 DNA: TGCAGCGTCGACCCGGGACAGGGACAGCCCCAGCATTTT; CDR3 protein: CSVDPGQGQPQHF
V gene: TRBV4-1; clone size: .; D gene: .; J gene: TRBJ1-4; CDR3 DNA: TGCGCCAGCAGCCAAGGGCCCCGACAGAACTATAATGAAAAACTGTTTTTT; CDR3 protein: CASSQGPRQNYNEKLFF
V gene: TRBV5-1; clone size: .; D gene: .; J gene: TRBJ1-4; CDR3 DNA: TGCGCCAGCAGCTTGGAGGGGACAACTAATGAAAAACTGTTTTTT; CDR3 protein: CASSLEGTTNEKLFF
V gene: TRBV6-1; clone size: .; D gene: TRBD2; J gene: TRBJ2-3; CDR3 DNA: TGTGCCAGCAGTGAAATAGCGGGAGGCACAGATACGCAGTATTTT; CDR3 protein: CASSEIAGGTDTQYF
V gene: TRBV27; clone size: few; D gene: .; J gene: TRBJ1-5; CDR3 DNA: TGTGCCAGCACCCCCGGATTGGGCGTCCAGCCCCAGCATTTT; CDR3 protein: CASTPGLGVQPQHF
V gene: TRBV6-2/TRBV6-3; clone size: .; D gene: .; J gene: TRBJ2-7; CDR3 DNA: TGTGCCAGCAGTTACAGACTCGTATCCGGCTACTACGAGCAGTACTTC; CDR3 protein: CASSYRLVSGYYEQYF
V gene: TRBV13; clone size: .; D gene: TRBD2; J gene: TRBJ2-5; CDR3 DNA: TGTGCCAGCAGTCCAACCGAATGGGGGGGAGAGACCCAGTACTTC; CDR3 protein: CASSPTEWGGETQYF
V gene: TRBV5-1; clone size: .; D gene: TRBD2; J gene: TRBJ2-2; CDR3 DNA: TGCGCCAGCAGTAATAAGCGGGGGCCGAACACCGGGGAGCTGTTTTTT; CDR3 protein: CASSNKRGPNTGELFF
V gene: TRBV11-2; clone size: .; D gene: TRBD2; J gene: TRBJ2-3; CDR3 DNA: TGTGCCAGCAGCTTAAAGGGAGGGAGTGAAGCGAGGGCAGATACGCAGTATTTT; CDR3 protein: CASSLKGGSEARADTQYF
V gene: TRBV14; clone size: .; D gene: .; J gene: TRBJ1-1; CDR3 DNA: TGTGCCAGCAGTGATTGGACTTTCCAGAACACTGAAGCTTTCTTT; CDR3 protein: CASSDWTFQNTEAFF
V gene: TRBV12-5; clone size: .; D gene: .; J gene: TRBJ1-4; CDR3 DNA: TGTGCTAGTGGTTTTCCACCTGAACAGGGTCTTGCAACTAATGAAAAACTGTTTTTT; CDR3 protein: CASGFPPEQGLATNEKLFF
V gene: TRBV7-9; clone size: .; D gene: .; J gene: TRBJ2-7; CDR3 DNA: TGTGCCAGCAGCCATAGCTGGTCAGGGGCGTACGAGCAGTACTTC; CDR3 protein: CASSHSWSGAYEQYF
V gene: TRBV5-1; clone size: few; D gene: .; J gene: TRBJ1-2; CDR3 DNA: TGCGCCAGCAGCCCCGTGGGCACTGCTCTCTATGGCTACACCTTC; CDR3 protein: CASSPVGTALYGYTF
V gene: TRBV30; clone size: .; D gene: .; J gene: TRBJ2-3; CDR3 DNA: TGTGCCTGGAGTTATGACATATTAGCGTCAGATACGCAGTATTTT; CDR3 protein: CAWSYDILASDTQYF
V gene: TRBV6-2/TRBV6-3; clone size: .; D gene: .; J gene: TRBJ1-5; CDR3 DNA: TGTGCCAGCAGTTACGCGGGTAATCAGCCCCAGCATTTT; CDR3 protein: CASSYAGNQPQHF
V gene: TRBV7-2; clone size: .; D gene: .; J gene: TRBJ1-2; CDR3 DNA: TGTGCCAGCAGCACGAGGGCGGGGCATGGCTACACCTTC; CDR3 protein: CASSTRAGHGYTF
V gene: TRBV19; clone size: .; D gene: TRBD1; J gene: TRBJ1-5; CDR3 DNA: TGTGCCAGTAGTATGGACAGGGTTCAGCCCCAGCATTTT; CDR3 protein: CASSMDRVQPQHF
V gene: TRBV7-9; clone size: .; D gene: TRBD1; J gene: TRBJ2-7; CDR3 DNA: TGTGCCAGCAGCCTAAGTTGGACAGGGAACTCCTACGAGCAGTACTTC; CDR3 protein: CASSLSWTGNSYEQYF
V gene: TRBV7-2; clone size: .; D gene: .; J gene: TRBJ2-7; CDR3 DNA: TGTGCCAGCAGCAATAGGGGATACGAGCAGTACTTC; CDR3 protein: CASSNRGYEQYF
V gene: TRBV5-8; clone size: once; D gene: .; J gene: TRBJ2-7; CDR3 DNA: TGTGCCAGCCGTTCAGGACAGACCTACGAGCAGTACTTC; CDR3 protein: CASRSGQTYEQYF
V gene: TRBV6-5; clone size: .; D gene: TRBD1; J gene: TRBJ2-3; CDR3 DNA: TGTGCCAGCAGTAGGACAGGGGCGACAGATACGCAGTATTTT; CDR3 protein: CASSRTGATDTQYF
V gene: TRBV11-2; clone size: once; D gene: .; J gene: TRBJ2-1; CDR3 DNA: TGTGCCAGCAGCTTAGGGGGGCTGCAGTTCTTC; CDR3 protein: CASSLGGLQFF